Listed below are T cell receptor beta chains from one sample, sequenced in a study of vaccination and CD4 T cells after COVID-19. TCRdb redid the calling of the PCR reads with MiXCR, one entry per CDR3 protein. The profile shows roughly 15,000 distinct CDR3 sequences, around 40% of them singletons. Antigens of these TCRs are unknown. Sequences were obtained from CD4+ T cells from blood, cultured in vitro. These receptors all stem from a human donor who had recovered from COVID-19. Both conserved end residues are trimmed from each CDR3. Clone size is not always given. Where it is, it says once, few, many or a class for expanded clones.

NA,TRBJ2-2,TRBV6-1,ASSNYDRANTGELF
NA,TRBJ2-3,TRBV7-8,ASSFYRVYTDTQY
few,TRBJ2-1,TRBV2,ASSAIRGTGGSPSYNEQF
NA,TRBJ1-3,TRBV28,ASSYGSFSGNTIY
NA,TRBJ2-7,TRBV20-1,SARDGDRARVLYEQY
NA,TRBJ2-2,TRBV20-1,SVREGGTGELF
few,TRBJ1-1,TRBV2,ASRPGTTGDTEAF
NA,TRBJ2-7,TRBV20-1,SARMGGDEQY
few,TRBJ2-5,TRBV10-3,AISAGTSAETQY
once,TRBJ2-3,TRBV12-3/TRBV12-4,ASSLAGTADTQY
few,TRBJ1-2,TRBV20-1,SASLGQGSYGYT
NA,TRBJ1-5,TRBV6-1,ASSRLAGSNQPQH
NA,TRBJ2-1,TRBV20-1,SAPFQLAGDYNEQF
medium-sized,TRBJ1-2,TRBV6-5,ASSYGGDPGYT
NA,TRBJ1-5,TRBV19,ASNPDFYSNQPQH
NA,TRBJ2-3,TRBV4-3,ASSQDLVGTDTQY
NA,TRBJ2-2,TRBV19,ASRRVGSVGAGELF
NA,TRBJ2-5,TRBV20-1,SARDPPIRGRPGLAGVETQY
NA,TRBJ1-5,TRBV5-1,ASSPGAYSNQPQH
NA,TRBJ1-2,TRBV4-1,ASSPPPPGDYGYT
NA,TRBJ1-1,TRBV5-5,ASSSVWRTEAF
NA,TRBJ2-1,TRBV2,ASSVVVAGGNNEQF
NA,TRBJ1-5,TRBV28,ASSSHRGGQPQH
NA,TRBJ2-7,TRBV7-9,ASSLGGRIGYEQY
NA,TRBJ2-1,TRBV11-2,ASSLDRVVSNEQF
NA,TRBJ2-7,TRBV7-2,ASSLAGSLNEQY
few,TRBJ1-5,TRBV2,ASRTLGQPQH
NA,TRBJ2-1,TRBV4-1,ASSLFAGQGVNNEQF
NA,TRBJ2-3,TRBV27,ASKPSGWRDTQY